This is a list of T cell receptor beta chains from one sample in a study of CD8 T cells in ankylosing spondylitis. TCRdb reprocessed the 5' RACE reads with MiXCR, giving one entry per CDR3 protein. The data hold 45,000 to 60,000 distinct CDR3 sequences, with about 7.8% observed a single time. The sample consisted of blood, either unsorted or a sorted T cell fraction (not recorded which). The receptors were sampled from a female donor with ankylosing spondylitis or in good health (not recorded which). CDR3s include the opening cysteine and the closing phenylalanine or tryptophan. The D gene is left open where the match is weak. A row's size may be missing; if present it is once, few, many or a size class.

TRBV5-6,12,TRBJ1-1,-,many,CASSPRGTEAFF,TGTGCCAGCAGTCCGAGGGGCACTGAAGCTTTCTTT
TRBV20-1,14,TRBJ2-5,-,many,CSARVGASEETQYF,TGCAGTGCTAGAGTAGGGGCTAGCGAGGAGACCCAGTACTTC
TRBV3-1,12,TRBJ1-1,-,many,CASSHDRAEAFF,TGTGCCAGCAGCCACGATCGGGCTGAAGCTTTCTTT
TRBV12-3/TRBV12-4,16,TRBJ1-1,-,many,CASSSPRGGRNTEAFF,TGTGCCAGCAGTTCCCCACGGGGGGGGCGGAACACTGAAGCTTTCTTT
TRBV5-1,15,TRBJ1-1,-,many,CASAATLGPNTEAFF,TGCGCCAGCGCCGCAACTCTAGGGCCGAACACTGAAGCTTTCTTT
TRBV12-5,15,TRBJ1-3,-,many,CATVPGDSSGNTIYF,TGTGCTACCGTACCGGGGGATTCCTCTGGAAACACCATATATTTT
TRBV20-1,14,TRBJ1-5,TRBD1,many,CSAITGESNQPQHF,TGCAGTGCGATCACAGGGGAGAGCAATCAGCCCCAGCATTTT
TRBV27,14,TRBJ2-2,-,many,CASRWEGNTGELFF,TGTGCCAGCAGGTGGGAAGGGAACACCGGGGAGCTGTTTTTT
TRBV20-1,13,TRBJ2-1,-,many,CSASPEGRNEQFF,TGCAGTGCTAGCCCGGAGGGACGAAATGAGCAGTTCTTC
TRBV5-1,14,TRBJ1-5,-,many,CASSMEGGNQPQHF,TGCGCCAGCAGCATGGAAGGGGGCAATCAGCCCCAGCATTTT
TRBV4-1,14,TRBJ1-2,-,many,CASSQVGRGLSYTF,TGCGCCAGCAGCCAAGTCGGCAGGGGCCTAAGCTACACCTTC
TRBV20-1,16,TRBJ2-7,TRBD1,-,CSARAPRQGNSDEQYF,TGCAGTGCTAGAGCCCCCCGACAGGGGAATAGCGACGAGCAGTACTTC
TRBV5-1,15,TRBJ1-2,-,many,CASGISGLANYGYTF,TGCGCCAGCGGGATTTCAGGGTTAGCTAACTATGGCTACACCTTC
TRBV29-1,16,TRBJ2-3,-,-,CSVRGSPRFSTDTQYF,TGCAGCGTTCGCGGCTCTCCACGCTTTAGCACAGATACGCAGTATTTT
TRBV10-1,13,TRBJ2-2,-,many,CASSETSTGELFF,TGCGCCAGCAGTGAAACCAGCACCGGGGAGCTGTTTTTT
TRBV7-2,15,TRBJ1-5,-,-,CASSLSSGTHQPQHF,TGTGCCAGCAGCTTGTCCTCGGGGACCCATCAGCCCCAGCATTTT
TRBV29-1,11,TRBJ1-1,-,many,CSVVTNTEAFF,TGCAGCGTTGTTACGAACACTGAAGCTTTCTTT
TRBV11-2,18,TRBJ2-6,TRBD1,many,CASSPPGTGHSGANVLTF,TGTGCCAGCAGCCCCCCCGGGACAGGGCACTCTGGGGCCAACGTCCTGACTTTC
TRBV12-3/TRBV12-4,16,TRBJ1-2,TRBD1,-,CASTPGTGVLNYGYTF,TGTGCCAGCACCCCCGGGACAGGGGTCCTTAACTATGGCTACACCTTC
TRBV4-3,14,TRBJ1-1,-,many,CASSDDRAAPEAFF,TGCGCCAGCAGCGATGACAGAGCCGCCCCTGAAGCTTTCTTT
TRBV20-1,14,TRBJ2-1,-,-,CSASPNTAYNEQFF,TGCAGTGCTAGCCCAAACACAGCGTACAATGAGCAGTTCTTC
TRBV5-1,14,TRBJ1-2,-,-,CASSPISDNYGYTF,TGCGCCAGCAGCCCTATAAGCGATAACTATGGCTACACCTTC
TRBV12-3/TRBV12-4,15,TRBJ2-7,TRBD1,many,CASSLGDRGTYEQYF,TGTGCCAGCAGTCTAGGGGACAGGGGAACCTACGAGCAGTACTTC
TRBV7-6,13,TRBJ2-1,-,many,CASSFRDYNEQFF,TGTGCCAGCAGCTTCCGAGACTACAATGAGCAGTTCTTC
TRBV6-2/TRBV6-3,15,TRBJ2-6,-,many,CASSYQGTGANVLTF,TGTGCCAGCAGTTACCAGGGGACTGGGGCCAACGTCCTGACTTTC
TRBV5-1,13,TRBJ1-3,-,few,CASSGGPGNTIYF,TGCGCCAGCAGCGGGGGGCCTGGAAACACCATATATTTT
TRBV20-1,14,TRBJ2-1,-,many,CSAKGQGNYNEQFF,TGCAGTGCCAAGGGGCAGGGGAACTACAATGAGCAGTTCTTC
TRBV29-1,11,TRBJ1-2,-,many,CSARQIYGYTF,TGCAGCGCTAGACAGATCTATGGCTACACCTTC
TRBV12-3/TRBV12-4,14,TRBJ1-1,TRBD1,many,CASSLNRGNTEAFF,TGTGCCAGCAGTTTAAACAGGGGGAACACTGAAGCTTTCTTT
TRBV6-5,17,TRBJ2-1,-,many,CASSYSTGGKSYNEQFF,TGTGCCAGCAGTTACTCAACAGGTGGGAAATCCTACAATGAGCAGTTCTTC
TRBV24-1,15,TRBJ2-5,-,many,CATSEATGPQETQYF,TGTGCCACCAGTGAGGCGACTGGGCCCCAAGAGACCCAGTACTTC
TRBV6-1,15,TRBJ1-1,TRBD1,many,CASSEFRTGGTEAFF,TGTGCCAGCAGTGAATTTAGGACAGGGGGCACTGAAGCTTTCTTT
TRBV20-1,13,TRBJ1-5,-,-,CSASASSNQPQHF,TGCAGTGCTAGTGCATCTAGCAATCAGCCCCAGCATTTT
TRBV7-2,15,TRBJ1-5,TRBD1,many,CASSPGTGSNQPQHF,TGTGCCAGCAGCCCAGGGACAGGTAGCAATCAGCCCCAGCATTTT
TRBV21-1,16,TRBJ1-3,-,many,CASSDRRTFSGNTIYF,TGTGCCAGCAGCGACCGTAGGACTTTCTCTGGAAACACCATATATTTT
TRBV5-1,15,TRBJ2-3,TRBD1,many,CASSPMGQGFDTQYF,TGCGCCAGCAGCCCAATGGGACAGGGCTTCGATACGCAGTATTTT
TRBV11-2,16,TRBJ2-3,-,many,CASSFGAGNVPYTQYF,TGTGCCAGCAGCTTTGGGGCTGGGAACGTCCCCTATACGCAGTATTTT
TRBV29-1,11,TRBJ1-5,-,many,CSPLPGQPQHF,TGCAGTCCCTTGCCGGGTCAGCCCCAGCATTTT
TRBV5-1,13,TRBJ1-1,-,many,CASSLVRGAEAFF,TGCGCCAGCAGCTTGGTCAGGGGTGCTGAAGCTTTCTTT
TRBV4-2,13,TRBJ2-1,-,many,CASSLRRNNEQFF,TGTGCCAGCAGCCTCCGACGGAACAATGAGCAGTTCTTC
TRBV10-3,15,TRBJ1-1,-,many,CAISQSKGGNTEAFF,TGTGCCATCAGTCAATCTAAAGGGGGGAACACTGAAGCTTTCTTT
TRBV20-1,17,TRBJ2-3,-,-,CSASWGVRDGVPDTQYF,TGCAGTGCTAGTTGGGGGGTTCGGGACGGGGTCCCAGATACGCAGTATTTT
TRBV29-1,13,TRBJ2-3,-,many,CSVDPGSTDSQYF,TGCAGCGTTGACCCGGGCTCCACAGATTCGCAGTATTTT
TRBV9,15,TRBJ2-7,-,many,CASCLGQCRYHEQYF,TGTGCCAGCTGCCTCGGACAGTGTCGGTACCACGAGCAGTACTTC
TRBV20-1,15,TRBJ1-1,-,many,CSARDSPAMNTEAFF,TGCAGTGCTAGAGATAGCCCGGCCATGAACACTGAAGCTTTCTTT
TRBV9,18,TRBJ2-2,-,many,CASSVRGTTGGTTGELFF,TGTGCCAGCAGCGTACGCGGCACCACCGGTGGAACCACCGGGGAGCTGTTTTTT
TRBV5-6,15,TRBJ1-1,-,many,CASSFRSTVPLAAFF,TGTGCCAGCAGCTTTCGGAGTACGGTCCCTTTGGCTGCTTTCTTT
TRBV20-1,14,TRBJ2-1,TRBD1,many,CSARRDRFQMGQFF,TGCAGTGCTCGCCGGGACAGGTTTCAGATGGGGCAGTTCTTC
TRBV7-6,15,TRBJ2-7,TRBD1,many,CASSPPGTGVYEQYF,TGTGCCAGCAGCCCGCCCGGGACAGGGGTCTACGAGCAGTACTTC
TRBV27,14,TRBJ1-1,TRBD1,many,CASRFIDRATEAFF,TGTGCCAGCAGGTTTATTGACAGGGCCACTGAAGCTTTCTTT
TRBV20-1,14,TRBJ2-5,-,many,CSAPLGEDQETQYF,TGCAGTGCTCCACTTGGGGAAGACCAAGAGACCCAGTACTTC
TRBV7-6,15,TRBJ2-2,-,many,CASSLSQLYTGELFF,TGTGCCAGCAGCTTGAGTCAGTTGTACACCGGGGAGCTGTTTTTT
TRBV6-5,17,TRBJ2-1,TRBD2,few,CASSYSGLRGVYNEQFF,TGTGCCAGCAGTTACTCGGGTTTACGGGGGGTCTACAATGAGCAGTTCTTC
TRBV5-1,12,TRBJ2-2,-,few,CASSSRTGELFF,TGCGCCAGCAGCTCACGTACCGGGGAGCTGTTTTTT
TRBV20-1,17,TRBJ1-1,-,many,CSARDVYTRQGNTEAFF,TGCAGTGCTAGGGACGTTTACACCCGGCAGGGGAACACTGAAGCTTTCTTT